The 23 T cell receptor beta chains listed next were all sequenced from one sample in a study of T cells in Graves' hyperthyroidism and ophthalmopathy. TCR beta CDR3 region amplification was performed from RNA transcripts. The HTBI primer set was used in a first-round RT-PCR of the TCR CDR3. One entry per CDR3 protein, called by TCRdb with MiXCR from the multiplex PCR reads. The table shows about 420,000 distinct CDR3 sequences, with roughly an eighth occurring only once. The material sequenced was blood. The receptors shown here come from a woman aged 18-29 years with Graves' hyperthyroidism.

This clonotype appeared many times. The chain recombines TRBV5-1 with TRBJ2-7; tentatively, D is TRBD1 (6 bases). The CDR3 covers 16 residues. V was shortened by 0 bases and J by 2 bases, with 15 bases between the two germline ends. The germline V gene encodes CDR1 SGHRS and CDR2 YFSETQ. The CDR3 nucleotides are TGCGCCAGCAGCTTGGCGAGGACAGTCAGTACCTACGAGCAGTACTTC. As protein: CASSLARTVSTYEQYF.

The chain links TRBV6-5 to TRBJ1-2; D gene uncertain. CDR3 length: 14 residues. Trimming pared 2 bases from V and 4 bases from J, leaving 11 bases between. Germline V gene data show CDR1 as MNHEY and CDR2 as SVGAGI. CDR3 residues: CASSYRPSSYGYTF. CDR3 sequence (DNA): TGTGCCAGCAGTTACCGGCCGTCGTCCTATGGCTACACCTTC.

This clonotype was detected ten times or more. The J gene is TRBJ2-7, the V gene TRBV2, with TRBD2 identical over 7 bases. CDR1 and CDR2 from the germline V gene are SNHLY and FYNNEI. This CDR3 contains 12 residues. V was pared by 7 bases and J by 6 bases, with 6 bases of the junction left unmatched. The CDR3 DNA sequence: TGTGCCAGCACGGCGGGAGCATCCGAGCAGTACTTC. Amino acids: CASTAGASEQYF. The whole variable domain, remainder taken from reference TRBV2 and TRBJ2-7, is EPEVTQTPSHQVTQMGQEVILRCVPISNHLYFYWYRQILGQKVEFLVSFYNNEISEKSEIFDDQFSVERPDGSNFTLKIRSTKLEDSAMYFCASTAGASEQYFGPGTRLTVT.

The table lists this clonotype with a few counts. This chain joins TRBV7-9 and TRBJ2-2; D gene ambiguous. Germline V gene lookup returns CDR1 SEHNR and CDR2 FQNEAQ (reference sequence). The CDR3 is made up of 14 amino acids. V was shortened by 1 base and J by 0 bases, with 3 bases between the two germline ends. DNA for the CDR3: TGTGCCAGCAGCTTAGAGGCGAACACCGGGGAGCTGTTTTTT. Its translation: CASSLEANTGELFF.

In the case of this clonotype: Possible read error: a much larger clone is one base away. Since the CDR3 does not end with the conserved phenylalanine or tryptophan, this likely comes from a read error. The chain links TRBV4-3 to TRBJ1-1; tentatively, D is TRBD1 (6 bases). The CDR3 has 16 amino acids. The V gene's germline CDR1 is LGHNA and CDR2 YSLEER. V lost 0 bases to trimming and J lost 4 bases, with 15 bases between them. The CDR3 DNA reads TGCGCCAGCAGCCAAGATCTAACAGGGTTGCTCACTGAAGCTTTCCTT. Protein sequence: CASSQDLTGLLTEAFL.

This clonotype was seen repeatedly, ten times or more. The J gene is TRBJ1-1, the V gene TRBV27, with D perhaps matching TRBD1 (6 bases). The V end was cut by 6 bases, the J end by 6 bases, with 17 bases between. Germline lookup yields CDR1 MNHEY and CDR2 SMNVEV (reference sequence). The length of the CDR3 is 14 residues. The CDR3 here is CASRPTGFLSEAFF. DNA of the CDR3: TGTGCCAGCAGACCTACAGGGTTCCTCTCTGAAGCTTTCTTT.

This clonotype has ten or more counts. The chain recombines TRBV2 with TRBJ2-7, with a weak D call TRBD2 (6 bases). V was cut by 4 bases and J by 3 bases, with 16 bases left in between. Germline CDR1 reads SNHLY; CDR2 reads FYNNEI. The CDR3 totals 15 residues. As DNA, the CDR3 is TGTGCCAGCAGTGTGGACGTGGAGGGGCTCTACGAGCAGTACTTC. It codes for CASSVDVEGLYEQYF.

This clonotype was counted many times. V usage is TRBV28 and J usage is TRBJ2-7; 7 nucleotides match TRBD1. The CDR3 spans 14 residues. The junction had 5 bases not matched to a gene; V was cut back by 3 bases and J by 3 bases. CDR1 and CDR2 (germline): MDHEN, SYDVKM. CDR3 coding DNA: TGTGCCAGCAGTTTCCCCGGGACAGACTACGAGCAGTACTTC. It codes for CASSFPGTDYEQYF. Drawing the rest from reference TRBV28 and TRBJ2-7, the complete variable domain is DVKVTQSSRYLVKRTGEKVFLECVQDMDHENMFWYRQDPGLGLRLIYFSYDVKMKEKGDIPEGYSVSREKKERFSLILESASTNQTSMYLCASSFPGTDYEQYFGPGTRLTVT.

This clonotype was counted many times. The chain couples TRBV5-5 to TRBJ2-3, with TRBD1 matching 8 bases. Per germline, CDR1 SGHKS and CDR2 YYEKEE (reference sequence). The V gene end was trimmed by 3 bases and the J gene end by 2 bases; junction bases not matched to a gene: 8. There are 16 residues in the CDR3. For the CDR3, the DNA is TGTGCCAGCAGCTCGCCGACAGGGGCGACCACAGATACGCAGTATTTT. It translates to CASSSPTGATTDTQYF.

This clonotype was recorded many times. Written as DNA, the CDR3 is TGTGCCAGCAGCTTAGTAAGGATGGTGGAAACTGAAGCTTTCTTT. This codes for CASSLVRMVETEAFF. The chain is built from TRBV7-2 and TRBJ1-1; D not certain. The CDR3 extends over 15 amino acids. With 1 base removed from V and 5 bases from J, the gap between germline ends came to 14 bases. The germline V gene encodes CDR1 SGHTA and CDR2 FQGNSA.

The table lists this clonotype with many counts. The chain employs TRBV3-1 and TRBJ2-1; TRBD1 matches at 7 bases. The germline V gene has CDR1 LGHDT and CDR2 YNNKEL (reference sequence). CDR3 length equals 17 residues. V gave up 3 bases and J gave up 6 bases; unmatched junction bases: 14. This CDR3 is CASSHPNRGSNGNEQFF. CDR3 in DNA: TGTGCCAGCAGCCATCCCAACAGGGGAAGTAATGGCAATGAGCAGTTCTTC.

This clonotype was counted at least ten times. The chain combines TRBV6-6 with TRBJ2-7, with 7 bases lining up with TRBD1. The length of the CDR3 is 16 residues. V was pared by 0 bases and J by 3 bases, with 8 bases of the junction left unmatched. The germline V gene encodes CDR1 MNHNY and CDR2 SVGAGI (reference sequence). The CDR3 protein is CASSYSGPRGNYEQYF. CDR3 in DNA: TGTGCCAGCAGTTACTCCGGACCCAGGGGGAACTACGAGCAGTACTTC.

This clonotype has at least ten counts. V gene TRBV6-1 combines with J gene TRBJ2-2; 8 bases line up with TRBD1. Germline values: CDR1 MNHNS, CDR2 SASEGT. The V segment lost 6 bases and the J segment 4 bases; nucleotides outside the gene matches: 7. The CDR3 consists of 15 residues. For the CDR3, the DNA is TGTGCCAGCAGGCCACCGGGACAGGTCACCGGGGAGCTGTTTTTT. Translated, it gives CASRPPGQVTGELFF.

This clonotype was observed at least ten times. This chain uses TRBV27 with TRBJ2-7, with 9 bases that match TRBD1. Looked up from germline, CDR1 is MNHEY and CDR2 is SMNVEV (reference sequence). V shed 4 bases and J 7 bases; nucleotides not matched to a gene: 14. The CDR3 loop spans 16 amino acids. Here the CDR3 DNA reads TGTGCCAGCAGTTCCCGAGCCGGGACAGGGCTTGGTGAGCAGTACTTC. It encodes CASSSRAGTGLGEQYF.

The rearrangement joins TRBV27 to TRBJ2-1; 12 bases match TRBD2. V was clipped by 5 bases and J by 8 bases; unmatched bases: 10. Germline V gene data show CDR1 as MNHEY and CDR2 as SMNVEV (reference sequence). This CDR3 region has 16 residues. CDR3 DNA sequence: TGTGCCAGCAGTCGAAGACTAGCGGGAGCTTCCCATGAGCAGTTCTTC. Translating gives CASSRRLAGASHEQFF.

This clonotype was detected a few times. The chain has TRBV27 and TRBJ2-7; D is uncertain. CDR3 length: 14 amino acids. CDR1 is MNHEY, CDR2 SMNVEV, per germline (reference sequence). V dropped 2 bases and J dropped 5 bases, with 13 bases sitting between them. CDR3 protein: CASSLRSGLHEQYF. CDR3 nucleotide sequence: TGTGCCAGCAGTTTACGGTCTGGTCTCCACGAGCAGTACTTC.

This clonotype has just a few counts. This chain joins TRBV7-9 and TRBJ2-7, with D tentatively TRBD1 or TRBD2 (6 bases each). The germline gives CDR1 SEHNR, CDR2 FQNEAQ (reference sequence). The V end lost 0 bases, the J end lost 3 bases, and 9 bases lay between the germline ends. CDR3 length: 14 residues. The CDR3 DNA follows: TGTGCCAGCAGCTTAGCCGGGGGACACTACGAGCAGTACTTC. Its translation: CASSLAGGHYEQYF.

This clonotype has a count of ten or more. V usage is TRBV30 and J usage is TRBJ1-1; D gene ambiguous. The CDR3 runs to 13 residues. Germline V CDR1 and CDR2: GTSNPN, SVGIG (reference sequence). V was cut by 3 bases and J by 0 bases, with 8 bases left in between. The CDR3 protein is CAWSPQVNTEAFF. Written as DNA, the CDR3 is TGTGCCTGGAGCCCCCAAGTGAACACTGAAGCTTTCTTT. Full variable domain (remainder filled in from reference TRBV30 and TRBJ1-1): SQTIHQWPATLVQPVGSPLSLECTVEGTSNPNLYWYRQAAGRGLQLLFYSVGIGQISSEVPQNLSASRPQDRQFILSSKKLLLSDSGFYLCAWSPQVNTEAFFGQGTRLTVV.

This clonotype was recorded at least ten times. The chain combines TRBV6-1 with TRBJ2-7; either TRBD1 or TRBD2 may supply D (6 bases each). CDR1 and CDR2 (germline): MNHNS, SASEGT. CDR3 size: 14 residues. The CDR3 sequence: CVSGAGHGTEEQYF. The CDR3 DNA sequence: TGTGTCTCAGGGGCGGGACACGGGACTGAAGAGCAGTACTTC.

The chain has TRBV11-3 and TRBJ2-2; D uncertain. This CDR3 spans 13 amino acids. Germline-derived CDR1 and CDR2 are SGHNT and YENEEA. Trimming stripped 5 bases from V and 7 bases from J, with 11 bases between. CDR3 protein: CASSAEPSGELFF. In nucleotides, the CDR3 is TGTGCCAGCAGCGCCGAGCCGAGCGGGGAGCTGTTTTTT.

This clonotype appeared many times. The chain couples TRBV24-1 to TRBJ2-1, with D unclear. The CDR3 sequence is 17 residues long. The V gene lost 0 bases and the J gene lost 0 bases, with 11 bases spanning the gap. Germline lookup yields CDR1 KGHDR and CDR2 SFDVKD. The DNA for the CDR3 is TGTGCCACCAGTGATTTGCCGGGTACAGCCTCCTACAATGAGCAGTTCTTC. It encodes CATSDLPGTASYNEQFF.

There are many counts of this clonotype. The chain recombines TRBV3-1 with TRBJ2-7; TRBD2 matches at 8 bases. The trim removed 3 bases at V and 6 bases at J, leaving 7 bases unmatched. Germline loops: CDR1 LGHDT, CDR2 YNNKEL (reference sequence). The CDR3 totals 14 residues. The CDR3 loop is CASSQGLDTGEQYF. As DNA, the CDR3 is TGTGCCAGCAGCCAGGGACTAGATACAGGCGAGCAGTACTTC.

This clonotype has only a few counts. The chain carries TRBV5-1 and TRBJ2-7; 8 bases agree with TRBD2. This CDR3 comprises 15 residues. Per the germline V gene, CDR1 is SGHRS and CDR2 is YFSETQ. The V segment lost 7 bases and the J segment 5 bases; nucleotides outside the gene matches: 14. The CDR3 reads CASGSYGRARDEQYF. The CDR3 coding sequence is TGCGCCAGCGGATCCTACGGGAGGGCCCGCGACGAGCAGTACTTC.